The 15 T cell receptor beta chains presented below share a single source sample, sequenced in a study of T cells in localized non-small cell lung cancer. Method: immunoSEQ multiplex PCR; TCRdb's copy keeps in-frame clones and lacks some. The sample records around 4,600 clones, around 30% being singletons. The material was lung tumor tissue, obtained before any cancer treatment. The source of these receptors is a man aged 40-75 years with stage III squamous cell lung carcinoma.

This clone came up a few times. The chain couples TRBV9 to TRBJ1-3; D not certain. V was shortened by 5 bases and J by 0 bases, with 15 bases between the two germline ends. The CDR3 loop spans 16 amino acids. Germline CDR1 and CDR2: SGDLS and YYNGEE. CDR3 bases: TGTGCCAGCAGTGAGAGGCACGGCATCTCTGGAAACACCATATATTTT. Its translation is CASSERHGISGNTIYF.

This clone has a handful of counts. The V and J genes are TRBV9 and TRBJ1-3; D gene ambiguous. CDR1 and CDR2 from the germline V gene are SGDLS and YYNGEE. V was trimmed by 5 bases and J by 0 bases, leaving 9 bases between them. The CDR3 has 14 amino acids. In DNA, the CDR3 is TGTGCCAGCAGTTACAGTTTCTCTGGAAACACCATATATTTT. Translated, it gives CASSYSFSGNTIYF.

This rearrangement joins TRBV14 to TRBJ2-6; D call uncertain. Trimming stripped 3 bases from V and 2 bases from J, with 8 bases between. The germline CDR1 and CDR2 sequences are SGHDN and FVKESK. The CDR3 spans 15 residues. CDR3 sequence: CASSQWFAGANVLTF. In DNA, the CDR3 is TGTGCCAGCAGCCAGTGGTTTGCTGGGGCCAACGTCCTGACTTTC.

V and J are TRBV7-2 and TRBJ1-1; D gene ambiguous. V gave up 2 bases and J gave up 1 base, with 5 bases separating them. The CDR3 length is 13 residues. Germline V gives CDR1 SGHTA, CDR2 FQGNSA. CDR3 region: CASSLQPNTEAFF. The CDR3 DNA reads as TGTGCCAGCAGCTTACAACCGAACACTGAAGCTTTCTTT.

The chain is built from TRBV11-3 and TRBJ2-2; 7 positions match TRBD1. CDR3 length: 15 amino acids. With V trimmed by 3 bases and J by 1 base, 2 bases remained unmatched. CDR1 and CDR2 from the germline V gene are SGHNT and YENEEA. CDR3 coding DNA: TGTGCCAGCAGCTTGACAGGGCGGAACACCGGGGAGCTGTTTTTT. Translation gives CASSLTGRNTGELFF.

V usage is TRBV9 and J usage is TRBJ1-1, with TRBD1 matching over 7 bases. The V and J ends lost 2 bases and 1 base, in that order; junction bases with no gene match: 5. CDR1 SGDLS and CDR2 YYNGEE come from the germline V gene. This CDR3 contains 15 residues. The CDR3 sequence: CASSVLSGGNTEAFF. CDR3 nucleotides: TGTGCCAGCAGCGTCCTTTCAGGGGGGAACACTGAAGCTTTCTTT.

This chain connects TRBV29-1 to TRBJ1-2; D is ambiguous. The V end was cut by 5 bases, the J end by 3 bases, with 10 bases between. CDR1 and CDR2 (germline): SQVTM, ANQGSEA. The CDR3 length is 12 residues. CDR3 coding DNA: TGCAGCGTTAAGGAAAGTGACTATGGCTACACCTTC. Amino acid sequence: CSVKESDYGYTF.

By its share, this clone is medium-sized. The chain is built from TRBV11-3 and TRBJ1-4; D ambiguous. V lost 1 base, J lost 4 bases, and 7 bases lay in between. The CDR3 is 14 amino acids. The germline CDR1 and CDR2 sequences are SGHNT and YENEEA. The CDR3 DNA sequence: TGTGCCAGCAGCTTAGGCAGGCATAATGAAAAACTGTTTTTT. Translated, it gives CASSLGRHNEKLFF. Based on the CDR3 plus reference TRBV11-3 and TRBJ1-4, the full variable domain is EAGVVQSPRYKIIEKKQPVAFWCNPISGHNTLYWYLQNLGQGPELLIRYENEEAVDDSQLPKDRFSAERLKGVDSTLKIQPAELGDSAVYLCASSLGRHNEKLFFGSGTQLSVL.

This clone has a single count. Written as DNA, the CDR3 is TGTGCCTGGAGTGGGCTAGCCTTGGGCAATGAGCAGTTCTTC. Its protein product is CAWSGLALGNEQFF. The chain couples TRBV30 to TRBJ2-1, with D possibly matching TRBD2 (5 bases). Germline loops: CDR1 GTSNPN, CDR2 SVGIG (reference sequence). V lost 1 base and J 6 bases, leaving 13 bases between the germline ends. CDR3 length equals 14 residues.

Only one count was recorded for this clone. The chain joins TRBV23-1 to TRBJ2-7, with D unresolved. TRBV23-1 is labeled an ORF, and its function is uncertain. Trimming pared 0 bases from V and 3 bases from J, leaving 6 bases between. This CDR3 comprises 13 residues. The chain's CDR3 is CASSQSMGYEQYF. CDR3 in DNA: TGCGCCAGCAGTCAATCGATGGGCTACGAGCAGTACTTC.

The genes are TRBV15 and TRBJ2-3, with D tentatively TRBD1 or TRBD2 (5 bases each). The CDR3 loop spans 14 amino acids. The germline CDR1 and CDR2 sequences are LNHNV and YYDKDF (reference sequence). Trimming removed 6 bases at V and 9 bases at J, with 19 bases between. The CDR3 spells CATRSSRGHRTQYF. In nucleotides, the CDR3 is TGTGCCACCAGGAGCTCTCGGGGCCATCGGACGCAGTATTTT. Supplemented by reference TRBV15 and TRBJ2-3, the full variable domain reads DAMVIQNPRYQVTQFGKPVTLSCSQTLNHNVMYWYQQKSSQAPKLLFHYYDKDFNNEADTPDNFQSRRPNTSFCFLDIRSPGLGDTAMYLCATRSSRGHRTQYFGPGTRLTVL.

This clone was found a few times. This sequence joins TRBV11-3 and TRBJ2-1, with D perhaps TRBD2 (6 bases). The CDR3 runs 14 residues. Germline V lookup: CDR1 SGHNT, CDR2 YENEEA. V lost 3 bases, J lost 8 bases, and 14 bases lay in between. The CDR3 DNA sequence: TGTGCCAGCAGCTTTGGTAGCGGTTGGGATGAGCAGTTCTTC. Translation: CASSFGSGWDEQFF.

This clone was seen a handful of times. The V gene is TRBV6-8, the J gene TRBJ1-6, with D possibly being TRBD1 (5 bases). Germline V CDR1 and CDR2: MNHGY, SAAAGT. V was clipped by 5 bases and J by 6 bases, with 11 bases between them. This CDR3 region has 14 residues. This CDR3 is CASSDGTANSPLHF. For the CDR3, the DNA is TGTGCCAGCAGTGATGGGACTGCTAATTCACCCCTCCACTTT.

A few counts support this clone. This sequence joins TRBV6-8 and TRBJ1-1, with D tentatively TRBD1 (6 bases). The V and J ends lost 10 bases and 8 bases respectively, with 23 bases between them. The CDR3 consists of 14 residues. The germline V gene encodes CDR1 MNHGY and CDR2 SAAAGT. The CDR3 is CATDSGANHAEAFF. CDR3 bases: TGTGCCACCGATTCGGGGGCTAACCACGCAGAAGCTTTCTTT.

By share of the sample, this clone is medium-sized. This chain links TRBV9 with TRBJ2-3; the match to TRBD1 covers 9 bases. Germline CDR1 reads SGDLS; CDR2 reads YYNGEE. The CDR3 extends over 16 amino acids. The V segment lost 3 bases and the J segment 0 bases; nucleotides outside the gene matches: 5. The CDR3 here is CASSAGTGLSTDTQYF. The CDR3 bases are TGTGCCAGCAGCGCCGGGACAGGGTTGAGCACAGATACGCAGTATTTT.